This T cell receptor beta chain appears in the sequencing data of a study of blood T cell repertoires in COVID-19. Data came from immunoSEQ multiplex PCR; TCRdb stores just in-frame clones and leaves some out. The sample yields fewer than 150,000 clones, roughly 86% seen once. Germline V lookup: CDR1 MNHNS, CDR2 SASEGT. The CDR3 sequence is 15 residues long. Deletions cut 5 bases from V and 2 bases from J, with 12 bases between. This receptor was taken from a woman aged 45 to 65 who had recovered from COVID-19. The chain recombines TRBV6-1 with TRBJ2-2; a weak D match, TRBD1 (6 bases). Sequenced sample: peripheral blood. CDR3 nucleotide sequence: TGTGCCAGCAGTCCAACAGGGTCTAACACCGGGGAGCTGTTTTTT. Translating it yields CASSPTGSNTGELFF.